The text below deals with one T cell receptor (beta chain). In the original workflow: Reference gene primer amplification in the assay estimated nucleated cell counts. Measured with immunoSEQ multiplex PCR; TCRdb has only the in-frame clones, and not every one. That table furnishes V, J and clone size, whereas the DNA furnished D and trimming. The table lists about 70,000 clones, 60% to 85% of them singletons. The J segment lost 5 bases and the V segment lost 5 bases, leaving 5 bases of the junction unmatched. Germline V gives CDR1 MDHEN, CDR2 SYDVKM. The CDR3 length is 14 residues. The record originates from a study of blood T cell repertoires in COVID-19. Looking at the study overall: Samples taken during acute and convalescent COVID-19 were collected in the United States, Italy and Spain. The analysed material was cDNA or gDNA that came from T cells, B-cell-depleted T cells, or PBMCs.

The specimen was peripheral blood. This sequence originates from a human donor in a cohort sampled during active COVID-19. This rearrangement joins TRBV28 to TRBJ1-1; 10 positions match TRBD1. The CDR3 protein is CASSRDRGGTEAFF. Here the CDR3 DNA reads TGTGCCAGCAGTCGGGACAGGGGCGGGACTGAAGCTTTCTTT.